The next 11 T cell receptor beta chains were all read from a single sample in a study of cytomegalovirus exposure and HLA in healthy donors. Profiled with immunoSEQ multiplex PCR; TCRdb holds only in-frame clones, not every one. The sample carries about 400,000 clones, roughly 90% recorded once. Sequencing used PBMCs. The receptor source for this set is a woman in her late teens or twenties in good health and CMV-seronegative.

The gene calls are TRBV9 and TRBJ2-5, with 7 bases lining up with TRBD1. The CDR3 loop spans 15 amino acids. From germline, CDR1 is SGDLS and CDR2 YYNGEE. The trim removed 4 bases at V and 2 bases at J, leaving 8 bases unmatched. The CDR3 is CASSPRQGGQETQYF. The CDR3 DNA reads TGTGCCAGCAGCCCCAGACAGGGTGGGCAAGAGACCCAGTACTTC.

The CDR3 is CASRLQTSGGRTDTQYF. The DNA for the CDR3 is TGTGCCAGCAGGCTCCAGACTAGCGGGGGCCGCACAGATACGCAGTATTTT. The gene calls are TRBV5-4 and TRBJ2-3; 12 bases fit TRBD2. CDR1 and CDR2 (germline): SGHNT, YYREEE (reference sequence). V dropped 5 bases and J dropped 1; count of bases not matched to a gene: 8. This CDR3 region has 17 residues.

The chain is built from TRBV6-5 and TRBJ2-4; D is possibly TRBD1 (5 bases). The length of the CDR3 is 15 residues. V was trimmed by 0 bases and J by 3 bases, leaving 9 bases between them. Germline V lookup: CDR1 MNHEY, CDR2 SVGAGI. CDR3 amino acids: CASSYSIQGKNIQYF. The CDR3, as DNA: TGTGCCAGCAGTTACTCGATTCAGGGCAAAAACATTCAGTACTTC.

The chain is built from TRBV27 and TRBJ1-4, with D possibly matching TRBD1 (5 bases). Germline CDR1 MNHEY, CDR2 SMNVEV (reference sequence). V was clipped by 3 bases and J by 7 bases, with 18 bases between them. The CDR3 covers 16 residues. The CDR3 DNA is TGTGCCAGCAGTTTGATAGGACCCAGGGATGCTGAAAAACTGTTTTTT. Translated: CASSLIGPRDAEKLFF.

The CDR3 DNA reads TGTGCCTCTAGCGGGGCGTACACAGATACGCAGTATTTT. This translates into CASSGAYTDTQYF. J is TRBJ2-3 and V is TRBV30; 9 positions agree with TRBD2. The germline CDR1 and CDR2 sequences are GTSNPN and SVGIG (reference sequence). The CDR3 has 13 amino acids. V lost 7 bases and J lost 2; bases outside the gene matches: 4.

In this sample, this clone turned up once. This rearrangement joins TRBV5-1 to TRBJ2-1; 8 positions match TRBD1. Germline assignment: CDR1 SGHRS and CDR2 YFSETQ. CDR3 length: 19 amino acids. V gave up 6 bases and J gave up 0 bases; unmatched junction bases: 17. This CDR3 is CASKRTLPRGLTSYNEQFF. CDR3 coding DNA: TGCGCCAGCAAACGAACTCTCCCCAGGGGGCTAACCTCCTACAATGAGCAGTTCTTC. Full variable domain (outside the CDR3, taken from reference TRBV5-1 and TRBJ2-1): KAGVTQTPRYLIKTRGQQVTLSCSPISGHRSVSWYQQTPGQGLQFLFEYFSETQRNKGNFPGRFSGRQFSNSRSEMNVSTLELGDSALYLCASKRTLPRGLTSYNEQFFGPGTRLTVL.

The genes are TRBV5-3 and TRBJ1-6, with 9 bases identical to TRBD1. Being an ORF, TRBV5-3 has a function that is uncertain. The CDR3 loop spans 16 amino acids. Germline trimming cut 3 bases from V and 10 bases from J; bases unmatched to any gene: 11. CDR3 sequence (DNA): TGTGCCAGAAGCTGGAGCCGGGACAGGGATCGGTCACCCCTCCACTTT. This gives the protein CARSWSRDRDRSPLHF.

In DNA form, the CDR3 reads TGTGCCAGCAGCCTCCAGGGGGCAACTAATGAAAAACTGTTTTTT. Translated: CASSLQGATNEKLFF. This rearrangement joins TRBV9 to TRBJ1-4; TRBD1 aligns across 7 bases. Unmatched junction bases numbered 3, after V lost 4 bases and J lost 0 bases. The CDR3 has 15 amino acids. Germline CDR1 SGDLS, CDR2 YYNGEE.

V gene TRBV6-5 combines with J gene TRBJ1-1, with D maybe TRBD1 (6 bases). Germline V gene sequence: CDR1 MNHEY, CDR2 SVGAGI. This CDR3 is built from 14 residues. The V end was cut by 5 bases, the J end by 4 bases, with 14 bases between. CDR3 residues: CASSTQGRSTEAFF. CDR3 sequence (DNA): TGTGCCAGCAGTACACAGGGTAGGAGCACTGAAGCTTTCTTT.

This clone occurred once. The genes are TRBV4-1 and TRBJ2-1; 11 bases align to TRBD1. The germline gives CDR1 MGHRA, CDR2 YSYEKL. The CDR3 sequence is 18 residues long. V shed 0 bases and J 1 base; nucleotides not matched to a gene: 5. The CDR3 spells CASSQDWDRGLSYNEQFF. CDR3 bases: TGCGCCAGCAGCCAAGATTGGGACAGGGGGTTATCCTACAATGAGCAGTTCTTC.

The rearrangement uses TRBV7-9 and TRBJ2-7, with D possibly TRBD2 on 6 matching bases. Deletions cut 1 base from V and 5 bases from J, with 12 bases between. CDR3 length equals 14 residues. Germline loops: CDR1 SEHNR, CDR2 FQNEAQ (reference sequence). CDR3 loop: CASSLGGVSHEQYF. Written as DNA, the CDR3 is TGTGCCAGCAGCTTAGGGGGGGTCAGCCACGAGCAGTACTTC.